Following are 32 T cell receptor beta chains from one sample sequenced in a study of T cell changes during pregnancy in multiple sclerosis. Method: immunoSEQ multiplex PCR; TCRdb's copy keeps in-frame clones and lacks some. The repertoire holds under 65,000 clones, nearly 95% seen once, with roughly 0.66% in the top ten. Sequenced here: CD4+ T cells from peripheral blood mononuclear cells, sampled after pregnancy. These receptors were obtained from a female donor in good health, enrolled as a control in a pregnancy study.

The J gene is TRBJ1-5, the V gene TRBV6-5; 7 bases are a match to TRBD1. Germline V lookup: CDR1 MNHEY, CDR2 SVGAGI. Trimming cost V 2 bases and J 4 bases; bases outside gene matches: 2. The CDR3 totals 14 residues. Here the CDR3 DNA reads TGTGCCAGCAGTTACACAGGGGTGAATCAGCCCCAGCATTTT. The encoded protein is CASSYTGVNQPQHF.

The genes are TRBV6-1 and TRBJ2-3, with TRBD1 identical over 8 bases. The trim removed 6 bases at V and 3 bases at J, leaving 2 bases unmatched. The germline CDR1 and CDR2 sequences are MNHNS and SASEGT. The CDR3 has 13 amino acids. The CDR3 region is CASRGTGTDTQYF. The DNA for the CDR3 is TGTGCCAGCAGGGGGACAGGTACAGATACGCAGTATTTT.

This clone is a singleton in its sample. CDR3 region: CASSFIGTGYGYTF. The CDR3 nucleotides read TGTGCCAGCAGTTTCATCGGGACAGGGTATGGCTACACCTTC. This chain joins TRBV28 and TRBJ1-2; 9 nucleotides agree with TRBD1. V was clipped by 3 bases and J by 5 bases; unmatched bases: 4. The CDR3 sequence is 14 residues long. The germline gives CDR1 MDHEN, CDR2 SYDVKM.

The J gene is TRBJ1-2, the V gene TRBV30; tentative D call: TRBD1 (6 bases). CDR1 is GTSNPN, CDR2 SVGIG, per germline (reference sequence). The CDR3 runs 11 residues. Trimming took off 5 bases at V and 4 bases at J, with 8 bases between the two ends. In DNA, the CDR3 is TGTGCCTGGGGACAGCTCTATGGCTACACCTTC. Its protein product is CAWGQLYGYTF. Variable domain in full (rest from reference TRBV30 and TRBJ1-2): SQTIHQWPATLVQPVGSPLSLECTVEGTSNPNLYWYRQAAGRGLQLLFYSVGIGQISSEVPQNLSASRPQDRQFILSSKKLLLSDSGFYLCAWGQLYGYTFGSGTRLTVV.

The V gene is TRBV7-6, the J gene TRBJ1-6; weak D call: TRBD1 (5 bases). The CDR3 spans 17 residues. The ends were cut back, 1 base at V and 10 bases at J, with 20 bases in the middle. Germline-derived CDR1 and CDR2 are SGHVS and FNYEAQ. The CDR3 region is CASSLEGIEGARSPLHF. The CDR3, as DNA: TGTGCCAGCAGCTTAGAGGGGATCGAAGGGGCTAGATCACCCCTCCACTTT.

The chain employs TRBV5-1 and TRBJ1-5; D gene uncertain. V was clipped by 2 bases and J by 4 bases, with 7 bases between them. The CDR3 runs to 13 residues. Germline CDR1 SGHRS, CDR2 YFSETQ. CDR3 sequence: CASSFTGNQPQHF. As DNA, the CDR3 is TGCGCCAGCAGCTTCACGGGAAATCAGCCCCAGCATTTT.

The CDR3 DNA follows: TGTGCCAGCAGCAAAAGGGACAGTGTCCGCACCATATATTTT. Amino acid sequence: CASSKRDSVRTIYF. J is TRBJ1-3 and V is TRBV6-6; 7 bases align to TRBD1. With V trimmed by 6 bases and J by 9 bases, 11 bases remained unmatched. Germline V CDR1 and CDR2: MNHNY, SVGAGI (reference sequence). CDR3 length: 14 residues.

The chain employs TRBV7-8 and TRBJ1-3; 8 nucleotides align to TRBD1. Germline assignment: CDR1 SGHVS and CDR2 FQNEAQ. V was clipped by 1 base and J by 4 bases; unmatched bases: 6. This CDR3 has 16 amino acids. CDR3 region: CASSLGTGPIGNTIYF. Here the CDR3 DNA reads TGTGCCAGCAGCTTAGGGACAGGGCCCATCGGAAACACCATATATTTT. Combining the CDR3 with reference TRBV7-8 and TRBJ1-3 gives the whole variable domain GAGVSQSPRYKVAKRGQDVALRCDPISGHVSLFWYQQALGQGPEFLTYFQNEAQLDKSGLPSDRFFAERPEGSVSTLKIQRTQQEDSAVYLCASSLGTGPIGNTIYFGEGSWLTVV.

The genes are TRBV30 and TRBJ1-5, with D perhaps TRBD1 (5 bases). CDR3 length: 13 amino acids. Germline values: CDR1 GTSNPN, CDR2 SVGIG (reference sequence). Between the trimmed V and J ends, which lost 1 base and 7 bases, there was a span of 11 bases. CDR3 in DNA: TGTGCCTGGAGTGGGGGCGATTTACAGCCCCAGCATTTT. This encodes CAWSGGDLQPQHF.

The chain employs TRBV6-5 and TRBJ1-5; tentatively, D is TRBD1 (6 bases). Deletions cut 7 bases from V and 4 bases from J, with 8 bases between. Germline V lookup: CDR1 MNHEY, CDR2 SVGAGI. The length of the CDR3 is 12 residues. The CDR3 DNA sequence: TGTGCCAGCAAACAGGGTAATCAGCCCCAGCATTTT. Encoded protein: CASKQGNQPQHF.

The V gene is TRBV5-1, the J gene TRBJ2-2, with TRBD2 identical over 8 bases. V dropped 1 base and J dropped 5; count of bases not matched to a gene: 4. The CDR3 runs 15 residues. Germline lookup yields CDR1 SGHRS and CDR2 YFSETQ. The CDR3 bases are TGCGCCAGCAGCTTGACGGCGGGAGGAACCGGGGAGCTGTTTTTT. This sequence encodes CASSLTAGGTGELFF.

Remarks on this clone: The same CDR3 is also encoded by other DNA sequences in this sample. V and J are TRBV18 and TRBJ2-7; no clear D. Germline V gene data show CDR1 as KGHSH and CDR2 as LQKENI. The V gene lost 3 bases and the J gene lost 5 bases, with 8 bases spanning the gap. The CDR3 loop spans 12 amino acids. CDR3 in DNA: TGTGCCAGCTCACCTCGACTTAACGAGCAGTACTTC. As protein: CASSPRLNEQYF.

The rearrangement uses TRBV6-1 and TRBJ2-1; 11 bases match TRBD2. Germline trimming cut 3 bases from V and 3 bases from J; bases unmatched to any gene: 4. The CDR3 covers 16 residues. Germline-derived CDR1 and CDR2 are MNHNS and SASEGT. The CDR3 protein is CASSDRLAGYYNEQFF. In DNA form, the CDR3 reads TGTGCCAGCAGTGACAGACTAGCGGGATACTACAATGAGCAGTTCTTC.

V usage is TRBV30 and J usage is TRBJ2-5, with 7 bases fitting TRBD2. CDR1 and CDR2 (germline): GTSNPN, SVGIG (reference sequence). The CDR3 runs to 13 residues. The ends lost 3 bases at V and 2 bases at J; junction bases unmatched: 3. The CDR3: CAWSGLGQETQYF. CDR3 DNA: TGTGCCTGGAGCGGACTAGGACAAGAGACCCAGTACTTC. Using reference TRBV30 and TRBJ2-5 for the parts outside the CDR3, the full variable domain is SQTIHQWPATLVQPVGSPLSLECTVEGTSNPNLYWYRQAAGRGLQLLFYSVGIGQISSEVPQNLSASRPQDRQFILSSKKLLLSDSGFYLCAWSGLGQETQYFGPGTRLLVL.

The rearrangement links TRBV7-9 to TRBJ1-2, with 7 bases that match TRBD1. J gave up 6 bases and V 6 bases, and 4 bases lay outside the gene matches. There are 12 residues in the CDR3. Looked up from germline, CDR1 is SEHNR and CDR2 is FQNEAQ (reference sequence). The CDR3 spells CASRRGQDGYTF. CDR3 in DNA: TGTGCCAGCAGACGCGGACAGGATGGCTACACCTTC.

CDR3 DNA sequence: TGTGCCAGCAGCCCAGGACAGGGGGCCGTCTACAATGAGCAGTTCTTC. This translates into CASSPGQGAVYNEQFF. The chain links TRBV5-4 to TRBJ2-1; TRBD1 matches at 11 bases. This CDR3 is built from 16 residues. Germline-derived CDR1 and CDR2 are SGHNT and YYREEE (reference sequence). V lost 4 bases to trimming and J lost 3 bases; unmatched junction nucleotides: 6.

The chain is built from TRBV7-2 and TRBJ1-3, with 7 nucleotides matching TRBD1. The trim removed 5 bases at V and 0 bases at J, leaving 7 bases unmatched. The CDR3 runs to 16 residues. The germline V gene encodes CDR1 SGHTA and CDR2 FQGNSA. Written as DNA, the CDR3 is TGTGCCAGCAGCACCTGGACAGGTTTCTCTGGAAACACCATATATTTT. Protein: CASSTWTGFSGNTIYF.

The chain has TRBV6-5 and TRBJ2-1, with 10 bases lining up with TRBD2. Losses at the gene ends were 3 bases for V and 5 bases for J; bases not matched to a gene: 4. CDR1 MNHEY and CDR2 SVGAGI come from the germline V gene. The CDR3 has 15 residues. Written as DNA, the CDR3 is TGTGCCAGCAGTTATATAGCGGGGGGCCACAATGAGCAGTTCTTC. This codes for CASSYIAGGHNEQFF.

The table lists this clone with a few counts. The V call is TRBV19, the J call TRBJ1-3; weak D call: TRBD1 (6 bases). The germline gives CDR1 LNHDA, CDR2 SQIVND (reference sequence). The CDR3 is made up of 16 amino acids. Trimming pared 3 bases from V and 0 bases from J, leaving 12 bases between. The CDR3 is CASSIQGPTSGNTIYF. DNA of the CDR3: TGTGCCAGTAGTATTCAGGGGCCCACCTCTGGAAACACCATATATTTT.

V usage is TRBV28 and J usage is TRBJ1-2; the D is unclear. Per the germline V gene, CDR1 is MDHEN and CDR2 is SYDVKM. Trimming pared 8 bases from V and 8 bases from J, leaving 15 bases between. The CDR3 runs 12 residues. CDR3 sequence (DNA): TGTGCCAGCGGGAGAACCCGAGGGGGCTACACCTTC. This encodes CASGRTRGGYTF.

The chain combines TRBV5-1 with TRBJ2-1; tentatively, D is TRBD2 (5 bases). Trimming cost V 5 bases and J 9 bases, with 9 bases left between them. The CDR3 spans 11 residues. CDR1 SGHRS and CDR2 YFSETQ come from the germline V gene. CDR3: CASSLLGEQFF. CDR3 DNA: TGCGCCAGCAGTTTACTAGGTGAGCAGTTCTTC.

The V call is TRBV7-2, the J call TRBJ2-7; 7 bases align to TRBD2. The ends lost 6 bases at V and 6 bases at J; junction bases unmatched: 8. The CDR3 spans 13 residues. From germline, CDR1 is SGHTA and CDR2 FQGNSA. The DNA of the CDR3 is TGTGCCAGCAGATACCGGCGGGGGACCGAGCAGTACTTC. Protein sequence: CASRYRRGTEQYF.

This clone was picked up a small number of times. The J gene is TRBJ1-5, the V gene TRBV18; TRBD1 matches at 12 bases. Germline values: CDR1 KGHSH, CDR2 LQKENI. Losses at the gene ends were 3 bases for V and 7 bases for J; bases not matched to a gene: 4. This CDR3 is built from 15 residues. The CDR3 spells CASSPGQGAEQPQHF. DNA of the CDR3: TGTGCCAGCTCACCGGGACAGGGGGCAGAGCAGCCCCAGCATTTT.

The CDR3: CASRSPTGETAEAFF. CDR3 in DNA: TGCGCCAGCAGATCCCCGACAGGGGAAACGGCTGAAGCTTTCTTT. The gene calls are TRBV5-1 and TRBJ1-1, with TRBD1 matching 8 bases. The V and J ends lost 5 bases and 6 bases, in that order; junction bases with no gene match: 12. This CDR3 is 15 amino acids long. Germline V gene lookup returns CDR1 SGHRS and CDR2 YFSETQ. Filled out from reference TRBV5-1 and TRBJ1-1, the complete variable domain reads KAGVTQTPRYLIKTRGQQVTLSCSPISGHRSVSWYQQTPGQGLQFLFEYFSETQRNKGNFPGRFSGRQFSNSRSEMNVSTLELGDSALYLCASRSPTGETAEAFFGQGTRLTVV.

The chain carries TRBV6-5 and TRBJ1-6, with D unclear. Trimming removed 4 bases from V and 5 bases from J, with 12 bases in between. The germline V gene has CDR1 MNHEY and CDR2 SVGAGI. The CDR3 contains 15 residues. CDR3: CASSLDKTHNSPLHF. DNA of the CDR3: TGTGCCAGCAGTTTAGACAAGACCCATAATTCACCCCTCCACTTT.

The chain links TRBV2 to TRBJ1-3; the D is unclear. Trimming shortened V by 2 bases and J by 2 bases, and 7 bases separated the two germline ends. The CDR3 has 14 amino acids. Germline CDR1 is SNHLY and CDR2 is FYNNEI. CDR3 protein: CASSERGTGNTIYF. The CDR3 DNA reads TGTGCCAGCAGTGAACGGGGAACTGGAAACACCATATATTTT.

The rearrangement links TRBV6-6 to TRBJ2-7; 8 bases map to TRBD1. Trimming took 5 bases from V and 6 from J; bases not matched to a gene: 9. Germline CDR1 is MNHNY and CDR2 is SVGAGI (reference sequence). The CDR3 sequence is 14 residues long. The CDR3 here is CASSNTGQASEQYF. CDR3 DNA: TGTGCCAGCAGTAACACGGGACAGGCGTCCGAGCAGTACTTC.

The chain couples TRBV7-9 to TRBJ1-1, with D maybe TRBD1 (6 bases). This CDR3 is built from 12 residues. Germline V gives CDR1 SEHNR, CDR2 FQNEAQ (reference sequence). V was cut by 3 bases and J by 11 bases, with 13 bases left in between. The CDR3 is CASSFSGGRAFF. The CDR3 nucleotides read TGTGCCAGCAGCTTTTCGGGGGGGCGGGCTTTCTTT.

The V gene is TRBV4-2, the J gene TRBJ1-2; possible D gene TRBD1, 6 bases. V lost 1 base, J lost 8 bases, and 14 bases lay in between. Germline CDR1 is LGHNA and CDR2 is YNFKEQ. The CDR3 contains 14 residues. The CDR3 is CASSQGDKAEGYTF. The CDR3 nucleotides read TGTGCCAGCAGCCAAGGGGACAAGGCGGAAGGCTACACCTTC.

The chain couples TRBV5-1 to TRBJ2-7; TRBD2 is a possible D gene (6 bases). This CDR3 has 15 amino acids. CDR1 and CDR2 from the germline V gene are SGHRS and YFSETQ. The V end was cut by 7 bases, the J end by 4 bases, with 21 bases between. Here the CDR3 DNA reads TGCGCCAGCCGTGGGCTTGGACTAACCAAATACGAGCAGTACTTC. Protein: CASRGLGLTKYEQYF.

The gene calls are TRBV15 and TRBJ2-3, with a tentative D call TRBD2 (6 bases). This CDR3 contains 14 residues. Germline V gene lookup returns CDR1 LNHNV and CDR2 YYDKDF (reference sequence). With 8 bases removed from V and 1 base from J, the gap between germline ends came to 13 bases. CDR3 sequence (DNA): TGTGCCACCGCGGGGCGGGGCCGCACAGATACGCAGTATTTT. Its protein product is CATAGRGRTDTQYF.

V gene TRBV2 combines with J gene TRBJ2-3, with D tentatively TRBD2 (5 bases). From germline, CDR1 is SNHLY and CDR2 FYNNEI. Trimming shortened V by 7 bases and J by 4 bases, and 9 bases separated the two germline ends. The CDR3 consists of 12 residues. CDR3 in amino acids: CASTEDSDTQYF. The CDR3 DNA is TGTGCCAGCACGGAGGACTCAGATACGCAGTATTTT.